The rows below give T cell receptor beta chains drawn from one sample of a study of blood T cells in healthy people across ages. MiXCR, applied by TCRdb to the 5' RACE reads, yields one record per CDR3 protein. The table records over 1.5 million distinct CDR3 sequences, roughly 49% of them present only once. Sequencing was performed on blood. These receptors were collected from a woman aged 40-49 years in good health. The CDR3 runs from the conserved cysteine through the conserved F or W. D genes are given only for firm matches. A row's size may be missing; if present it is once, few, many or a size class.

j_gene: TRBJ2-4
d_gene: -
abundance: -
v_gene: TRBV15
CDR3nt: TGTGCCACCAGCAGAGTTGGGCAGAGACTAGCCAAAAACATTCAGTACTTC
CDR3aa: CATSRVGQRLAKNIQYF

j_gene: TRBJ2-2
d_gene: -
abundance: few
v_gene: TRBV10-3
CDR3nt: TGTGCCATCAGTGAGGGAGCCCCCGGGGAGCTGTTTTTT
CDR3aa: CAISEGAPGELFF

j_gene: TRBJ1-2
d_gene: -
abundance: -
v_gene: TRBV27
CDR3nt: TGTGCCAGTAGGGCCGGGCTGAGGGGCTACACCTTC
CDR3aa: CASRAGLRGYTF

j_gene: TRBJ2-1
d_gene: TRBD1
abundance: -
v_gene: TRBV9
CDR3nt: TGTGCCAGCAGCGTAGGGACAGGGGTCAATGAGCAGTTCTTC
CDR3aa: CASSVGTGVNEQFF

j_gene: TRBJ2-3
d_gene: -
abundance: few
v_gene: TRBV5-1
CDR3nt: TGCGCCAGCAGCTTGGAGGGGCGGCGGGGCGGTAAAGATACGCAGTATTTT
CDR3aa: CASSLEGRRGGKDTQYF

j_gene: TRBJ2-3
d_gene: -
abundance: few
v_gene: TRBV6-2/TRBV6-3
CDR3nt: TGTGCCAGCAGTTACCCTTCAGATACGCAGTATTTT
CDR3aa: CASSYPSDTQYF

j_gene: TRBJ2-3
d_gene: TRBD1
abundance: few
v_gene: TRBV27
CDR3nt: TGTGCCAGGTTTTCCGGGACAGGCACAGATACGCAGTATTTT
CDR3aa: CARFSGTGTDTQYF

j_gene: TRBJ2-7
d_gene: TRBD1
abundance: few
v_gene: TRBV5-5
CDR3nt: TGTGCCAGCAGCTCCGGGACAGCGAACGAGCAGTACTTC
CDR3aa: CASSSGTANEQYF

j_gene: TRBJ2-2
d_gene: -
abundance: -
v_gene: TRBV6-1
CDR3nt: TGTGCCAGCAGTGAATCGGCACCGAACACCGGGGAGCTGTTTTTT
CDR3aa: CASSESAPNTGELFF

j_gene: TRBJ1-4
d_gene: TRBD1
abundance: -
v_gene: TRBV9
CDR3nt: TGTGCCAGCAGCGCCTTACAGGGGCACGCTAATGAAAAACTGTTTTTT
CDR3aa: CASSALQGHANEKLFF

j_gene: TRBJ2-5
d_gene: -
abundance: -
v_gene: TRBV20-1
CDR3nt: TGCAGTGCGTCATATGGGGGGGCCCAAGAGACCCAGTACTTC
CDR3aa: CSASYGGAQETQYF

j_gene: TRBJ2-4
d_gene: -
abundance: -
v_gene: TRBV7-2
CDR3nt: TGTGCCAGCAGCACCCAGACGGGGACTAAAAACATTCAGTACTTC
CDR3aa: CASSTQTGTKNIQYF

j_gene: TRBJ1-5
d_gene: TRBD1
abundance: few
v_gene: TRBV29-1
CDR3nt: TGCAGCGTGGGACAGAGGGATCAGCCCCAGCATTTT
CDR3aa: CSVGQRDQPQHF

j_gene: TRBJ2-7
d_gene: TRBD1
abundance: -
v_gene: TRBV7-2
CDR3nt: TGTGCCAGCAGCTTAGCGGGACAGCTATACGAGCAGTACTTC
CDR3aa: CASSLAGQLYEQYF

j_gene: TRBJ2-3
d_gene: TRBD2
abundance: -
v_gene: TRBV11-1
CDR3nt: TGTGCCAGCAGCAAAGACACGGTACTAGCGGGGGATCTCGGCACAGATACGCAGTATTTT
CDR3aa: CASSKDTVLAGDLGTDTQYF

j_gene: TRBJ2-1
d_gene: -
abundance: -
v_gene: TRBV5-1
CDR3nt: TGCGCCAGCAGCCCCCCAGGTCCCGGTGCAGGTGAGCAGTTCTTC
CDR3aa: CASSPPGPGAGEQFF

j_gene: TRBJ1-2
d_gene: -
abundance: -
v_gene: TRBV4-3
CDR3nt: TGCGCCAGCAGCCAAGATTCGGGGATCTATGGCTACACCTTC
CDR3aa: CASSQDSGIYGYTF

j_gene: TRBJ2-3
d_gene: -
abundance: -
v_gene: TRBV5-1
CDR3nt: TGCGCCAGCAGCTTGAGTATGCCCCCTCGGACAGGAGGGTCCGTGGATACGCAGTATTTT
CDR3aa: CASSLSMPPRTGGSVDTQYF

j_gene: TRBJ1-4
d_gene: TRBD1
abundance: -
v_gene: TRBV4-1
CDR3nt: TGCGCCAGCAGCCAAGACAGGGGGGGTTATGCGACTAATGAAAAACTGTTTTTT
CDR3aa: CASSQDRGGYATNEKLFF